Below, 8 T cell receptor beta chains from the same sample are listed, as sequenced in a study of T cells in Graves' hyperthyroidism and ophthalmopathy. RNA transcripts gave rise to amplified TCR beta CDR3 regions. TCR CDR3 regions were first amplified by RT-PCR with HTBI primers. TCRdb called the multiplex PCR reads again in MiXCR, with one record for every CDR3 protein. The sample consists of 550,000 to 600,000 distinct CDR3 sequences, 12% to 15% of them appearing once. Material: blood. The origin of the receptors is a woman between 18 and 30 years old with Graves' ophthalmopathy.

This clonotype has more than one count but fewer than ten. The chain couples TRBV30 to TRBJ1-6; D perhaps matches TRBD1 (5 bases). V was trimmed by 2 bases and J by 7 bases, leaving 12 bases between them. The germline V gene encodes CDR1 GTSNPN and CDR2 SVGIG (reference sequence). The CDR3 contains 14 residues. The CDR3: CAWSRQGGNSPLHF. The CDR3 region has the DNA TGTGCCTGGAGTCGTCAGGGAGGAAATTCACCCCTCCACTTT.

This clonotype was observed a single time. The chain is built from TRBV5-5 and TRBJ2-1; 8 nucleotides agree with TRBD2. In germline, CDR1 is SGHKS, CDR2 YYEKEE (reference sequence). J gave up 5 bases and V 3 bases, and 7 bases lay outside the gene matches. This CDR3 contains 15 residues. CDR3 in DNA: TGTGCCAGCAGCTCAATAGCGGGACCTAACAATGAGCAGTTCTTC. It is translated as CASSSIAGPNNEQFF. Variable domain in full (rest from reference TRBV5-5 and TRBJ2-1): DAGVTQSPTHLIKTRGQQVTLRCSPISGHKSVSWYQQVLGQGPQFIFQYYEKEERGRGNFPDRFSARQFPNYSSELNVNALLLGDSALYLCASSSIAGPNNEQFFGPGTRLTVL.

This clonotype has just a few counts. This chain links TRBV5-1 with TRBJ1-6; TRBD1 is a possible D gene (5 bases). Germline values: CDR1 SGHRS, CDR2 YFSETQ. V lost 1 base, J lost 8 bases, and 10 bases lay in between. The CDR3 contains 14 residues. The DNA for the CDR3 is TGCGCCAGCAGCTTGCTGGGGGAGGATTCACCCCTCCACTTT. This gives the protein CASSLLGEDSPLHF.

This chain connects TRBV29-1 to TRBJ2-6, with D possibly matching TRBD2 (6 bases). The CDR3 loop spans 15 amino acids. Germline V gene lookup returns CDR1 SQVTM and CDR2 ANQGSEA. Trimming removed 7 bases from V and 2 bases from J, with 15 bases in between. CDR3 in DNA: TGCAGCGCGGTGTGGGGGGAGGCTGGGGCCAACGTCCTGACTTTC. This codes for CSAVWGEAGANVLTF.

The chain uses TRBV20-1 and TRBJ2-1, with TRBD2 matching 11 bases. Germline loops: CDR1 DFQATT, CDR2 SNEGSKA (reference sequence). The CDR3 covers 19 residues. Trimming removed 0 bases from V and 6 bases from J; junction bases left unmatched: 16. The CDR3 DNA sequence: TGCAGTGCTAGAGATTTTATAGCGGGAGGGCCCCAGGGGCCCAATGAGCAGTTCTTC. Its protein product is CSARDFIAGGPQGPNEQFF.

This clonotype was found many times. The gene calls are TRBV7-2 and TRBJ2-7; 10 nucleotides match TRBD2. V was pared by 6 bases and J by 0 bases, with 2 bases of the junction left unmatched. The CDR3 is 14 residues long. CDR1 is SGHTA, CDR2 FQGNSA, per germline. CDR3 loop: CASRTSGVSYEQYF. The CDR3 DNA reads as TGTGCCAGCAGAACTAGCGGGGTCTCCTACGAGCAGTACTTC.

This clonotype turned up a few times. This chain links TRBV10-3 with TRBJ1-4, with 7 bases aligning to TRBD1. Unmatched junction bases numbered 10, after V lost 3 bases and J lost 0 bases. This CDR3 spans 18 amino acids. Germline CDR1 ENHRY, CDR2 SYGVKD. The DNA for the CDR3 is TGTGCCATCAGTGACAGTGACGGCAGGGGGGCAACTAATGAAAAACTGTTTTTT. Translating it yields CAISDSDGRGATNEKLFF.

V usage is TRBV6-1 and J usage is TRBJ2-7, with 8 positions matching TRBD1. V dropped 2 bases and J dropped 2; count of bases not matched to a gene: 5. The CDR3 loop spans 15 amino acids. Germline CDR1 reads MNHNS; CDR2 reads SASEGT. CDR3: CASSEHRGSTYEQYF. The CDR3 DNA reads as TGTGCCAGCAGTGAACACAGGGGGTCAACCTACGAGCAGTACTTC.